These T cell receptor beta chains were read from a single sample in a study of regulatory T cells in long-lasting Graves disease. Each CDR3 protein gets one entry after TCRdb re-called the multiplex PCR reads with MiXCR. The data contain approximately 400,000 distinct CDR3 sequences, roughly a quarter of them singletons. The source was peripheral blood mononuclear cells (PBMCs), collected when the disease was refractory, from a patient treated with antithyroid drugs. These receptors all stem from a female donor with Graves disease. Both conserved end residues are trimmed from each CDR3. Only part of the rows carry a size: once, few, many, or a class if the clone is expanded.

CDR3 length	J gene	V gene	clone size	CDR3 protein
13	TRBJ2-5	TRBV7-2	many	ASSLADTSFETQY
14	TRBJ2-2	TRBV6-4	.	ASRHARPRNTGELF
13	TRBJ2-7	TRBV5-1	few	ASSLGGLGAYEQY
15	TRBJ2-7	TRBV6-1	.	ASPPDALVGENYEQY
12	TRBJ1-5	TRBV2	many	ASSRDRDNQPQH
14	TRBJ2-7	TRBV2	many	ASSEGQGTSSYEQY
11	TRBJ2-2	TRBV11-2	few	ASSLDYAGELF
15	TRBJ2-2	TRBV5-1	.	ASRQQGSITNTGELF
17	TRBJ2-6	TRBV5-8	.	ASSLAGQGSISGANVLT
13	TRBJ1-5	TRBV12-3/TRBV12-4	many	ASSSETGGLQPQH
17	TRBJ2-7	TRBV27	.	ASSRFGTRGGGNSYEQY
14	TRBJ2-7	TRBV7-9	.	ASSSTSSQVWDEQY
15	TRBJ2-5	TRBV7-2	many	ASSTSSGTSVQETQY
11	TRBJ1-4	TRBV27	.	ASSSGNTEKLF
12	TRBJ2-2	TRBV29-1	.	SVHTGLDTGELF
12	TRBJ2-3	TRBV27	few	ASGPRPLLDTQY
13	TRBJ1-4	TRBV5-1	few	ASSLAGGGNEKLF
12	TRBJ1-1	TRBV20-1	many	SAPDGQLNTEAF
13	TRBJ1-5	TRBV2	.	ASSGGGFSNQPQH
13	TRBJ2-1	TRBV29-1	.	SVVGGGRAIIEQF
13	TRBJ1-1	TRBV12-3/TRBV12-4	many	ASSLGDSRYTEAF
13	TRBJ2-7	TRBV6-5	many	ASSFTTADLYEQY
13	TRBJ1-1	TRBV7-8	few	ASSPTRGSGTEAF
14	TRBJ1-1	TRBV3-1	.	ASSQEIGVMNTEAF
13	TRBJ2-4	TRBV3-1	few	ASSQDRGLENIQY
12	TRBJ2-3	TRBV6-1	.	ASSEQGDTDAQY
11	TRBJ2-7	TRBV2	many	ASSERHSYEQY
15	TRBJ2-7	TRBV6-5	.	ANSYQASSRSSYEQY
13	TRBJ2-2	TRBV5-1	.	ASSGTENKHGELF
15	TRBJ2-7	TRBV7-2	few	ASSLTGTSGQSYEQY
12	TRBJ2-5	TRBV7-6	many	ASSLTGAQETQY
10	TRBJ1-6	TRBV25-1	few	ASSAEGSPLH